Presented here are 32 T cell receptor beta chains from one specimen sequenced in a study of T cell repertoires in cytomegalovirus infection (dated by TCRdb to the late 2010s). Antigens for these TCRs are unknown. The treatment or condition label, as the study defines it: in vitro stimulation with specific CMV peptide epitopes to enrich CMV-specific T cells. The data were produced on an Illumina HiSeq 1500. Through fastp at Q25 and MiXCR, TCRdb rebuilt clones from the public reads, retaining in-frame beta chains. Merged by CDR3 protein, the rows form single entries marked with the most common genes and DNA. The table for this sample lists around 710,000 distinct CDR3 sequences; 25% to 30% of them were counted only once. About an eighth of the sample is in the top ten clones. The source material was cultured CD8+ T cells from PBMCs, sampled from culture after CMV antigen stimulation. The receptors originated from a human donor in good health (CMV status not recorded). Some clones in this sample may be carry-over from other donors' samples.

The chain has TRBV7-9 and TRBJ2-7; no reliable D call. The CDR3 runs to 14 residues. V lost 3 bases and J 3 bases, leaving 12 bases between the germline ends. The germline CDR1 and CDR2 sequences are SEHNR and FQNEAQ (reference sequence). As DNA, the CDR3 is TGTGCCAGCAGCTTTAACACGGCAATCTACGAGCAGTACTTC. Protein product: CASSFNTAIYEQYF.

This clonotype was seen a handful of times. The chain recombines TRBV14 with TRBJ2-7; D gene ambiguous. This CDR3 contains 15 residues. The germline V gene has CDR1 SGHDN and CDR2 FVKESK. V was trimmed by 0 bases and J by 6 bases, leaving 15 bases between them. CDR3 nucleotide sequence: TGTGCCAGCAGCCAAGATCAGGTGCGACCTGTCGAGCAGTACTTC. Protein: CASSQDQVRPVEQYF.

This clonotype showed up just a few times. The chain links TRBV4-3 to TRBJ1-6; D is unresolved. Trimming stripped 0 bases from V and 6 bases from J, with 6 bases between. From germline, CDR1 is LGHNA and CDR2 YSLEER. CDR3 length equals 14 residues. CDR3 sequence reads: CASSQDGRNSPLHF. The CDR3 DNA follows: TGCGCCAGCAGCCAAGATGGCCGTAATTCACCCCTCCACTTT.

This clonotype was counted a few times. The chain uses TRBV6-5 and TRBJ1-1; TRBD1 matches 8 bases. Germline lookup yields CDR1 MNHEY and CDR2 SVGAGI. V trimming: 7 bases; J trimming: 1 base; junction bases outside the gene matches: 26. This CDR3 has 21 amino acids. The CDR3 bases are TGTGCCAGCAATCTCGACCCCCCTCATTCAGGGGGCGCGGTCGGGAACACTGAAGCTTTCTTT. Its protein is CASNLDPPHSGGAVGNTEAFF.

The rearrangement links TRBV7-9 to TRBJ1-4, with 9 positions matching TRBD1. The V segment lost 8 bases and the J segment 5 bases; nucleotides outside the gene matches: 12. CDR1 is SEHNR and CDR2 is FQNEAQ in the germline V gene (reference sequence). This CDR3 contains 16 residues. The CDR3 reads CASSKPGQGLNEKLFF. CDR3 coding DNA: TGTGCCAGCTCTAAACCAGGACAGGGGTTAAATGAAAAACTGTTTTTT.

This sequence joins TRBV7-9 and TRBJ1-2, with D hard to call. Germline V gene lookup returns CDR1 SEHNR and CDR2 FQNEAQ (reference sequence). The CDR3 has 15 residues. The germline V and J ends were trimmed by 4 bases and 0 bases, with 12 bases remaining between them. Written as DNA, the CDR3 is TGTGCCAGCAGCTCCCCCATAAACCCTAACTATGGCTACACCTTC. This encodes CASSSPINPNYGYTF.

The table lists this clonotype with a few counts. The chain carries TRBV12-3 or TRBV12-4 and TRBJ1-1, with D unresolved. There are 16 residues in the CDR3. V was trimmed by 5 bases and J by 1 base, leaving 17 bases between them. This CDR3 is CASSPLGSEGNTEAFF. As DNA, the CDR3 is TGTGCCAGCAGTCCCCTGGGGAGCGAGGGGAACACTGAAGCTTTCTTT.

This clonotype occurred many times. This chain uses TRBV7-2 with TRBJ2-1; weak D call: TRBD2 (5 bases). The CDR3 has 18 residues. The germline V gene encodes CDR1 SGHTA and CDR2 FQGNSA. Trimming pared 4 bases from V and 0 bases from J, leaving 19 bases between. CDR3 sequence reads: CASSSTSSLRSSYNEQFF. CDR3 nucleotides: TGTGCCAGCAGCTCAACTAGTTCCCTTAGAAGCTCCTACAATGAGCAGTTCTTC.

This clonotype occurred once. The chain uses TRBV9 and TRBJ1-2; 7 bases are a match to TRBD1. J was trimmed by 8 bases and V by 2 bases; bases with no gene match: 18. Looked up from germline, CDR1 is SGDLS and CDR2 is YYNGEE. CDR3 size: 17 residues. The CDR3 DNA sequence: TGTGCCAGCAGCGTCCAAAGGACAGGACTAAGATTTGGCGGCTACACCTTC. It codes for CASSVQRTGLRFGGYTF.

The chain has TRBV4-2 and TRBJ2-5, with 12 bases aligning to TRBD2. The germline gives CDR1 LGHNA, CDR2 YNFKEQ. This CDR3 is built from 18 residues. J gave up 4 bases and V 4 bases, and 13 bases lay outside the gene matches. The CDR3 DNA sequence: TGTGCCAGCAGCCCCCGGTGGCTAGCGGGGGGGCGCGGAGAGACCCAGTACTTC. Translating it yields CASSPRWLAGGRGETQYF.

This clonotype was counted only a few times. The chain couples TRBV25-1 to TRBJ1-1; the D is unclear. The V gene's germline CDR1 is MGHDK and CDR2 SYGVNS. With 6 bases removed from V and 6 bases from J, the gap between germline ends came to 23 bases. This CDR3 is built from 16 residues. CDR3 nucleotides: TGTGCCAGCAGCGTGTCAGCCCTCGAACAATTGGCTGAAGCTTTCTTT. Translated, it gives CASSVSALEQLAEAFF.

The chain has TRBV5-6 and TRBJ2-7; D unclear. Germline CDR1 reads SGHDT; CDR2 reads YYEEEE. This CDR3 comprises 12 residues. Trimming stripped 3 bases from V and 6 bases from J, with 10 bases between. The chain's CDR3 is CASSSGWSEQYV. DNA for the CDR3: TGTGCCAGCAGCTCCGGGTGGTCCGAGCAGTACGTC.

J is TRBJ2-3 and V is TRBV12-3 or TRBV12-4; 7 bases agree with TRBD1. CDR3 length equals 14 residues. With V trimmed by 6 bases and J by 6 bases, 9 bases remained unmatched. CDR3 amino acids: CASSPTGPQDTQYF. The DNA of the CDR3 is TGTGCCAGCAGCCCGACAGGGCCGCAGGATACGCAGTATTTT.

This clonotype has more than one count but fewer than ten. The V and J genes are TRBV7-9 and TRBJ1-2; D remains ambiguous. V was clipped by 5 bases and J by 4 bases, with 11 bases between them. Germline V CDR1 and CDR2: SEHNR, FQNEAQ (reference sequence). This CDR3 contains 13 residues. The CDR3 DNA follows: TGTGCCAGCAGCCTTCCGGGGATCTATGGCTACACCTTC. Residues: CASSLPGIYGYTF.

This clonotype showed up just a few times. The gene calls are TRBV6-1 and TRBJ1-6; possibly TRBD1 for D (5 bases). CDR1 MNHNS and CDR2 SASEGT come from the germline V gene. Trimming stripped 5 bases from V and 10 bases from J, with 21 bases between. The CDR3 extends over 16 amino acids. CDR3: CASSPPRGTERSPLHF. Here the CDR3 DNA reads TGTGCCAGCAGTCCGCCGCGGGGGACGGAGCGGTCACCCCTCCACTTT.

V usage is TRBV19 and J usage is TRBJ1-1; D gene unclear. Germline CDR1 reads LNHDA; CDR2 reads SQIVND (reference sequence). The V gene lost 3 bases and the J gene lost 0 bases, with 11 bases spanning the gap. The CDR3 is 15 residues long. DNA for the CDR3: TGTGCCAGTAGTATCCGGGGTTCCTTGAACACTGAAGCTTTCTTT. Its translation: CASSIRGSLNTEAFF.

The chain joins TRBV14 to TRBJ2-5; D remains ambiguous. V was cut by 5 bases and J by 1 base, with 8 bases left in between. Germline CDR1 SGHDN, CDR2 FVKESK. CDR3 size: 13 residues. The CDR3 reads CASSVMFQETQYF. CDR3 nucleotide sequence: TGTGCCAGCAGCGTTATGTTCCAAGAGACCCAGTACTTC.

This chain joins TRBV15 and TRBJ2-4; no clear D gene. Germline values: CDR1 LNHNV, CDR2 YYDKDF (reference sequence). Deletions cut 3 bases from V and 5 bases from J, with 8 bases between. There are 13 residues in the CDR3. CDR3 nucleotide sequence: TGTGCCACCAGCAGCCCCCCCGAAAACATTCAGTACTTC. Its protein is CATSSPPENIQYF.

This clonotype was seen a few times. The chain links TRBV5-6 to TRBJ2-7, with D possibly called TRBD1 or TRBD2 (5 bases each). The ends were cut back, 1 base at V and 3 bases at J, with 11 bases in the middle. Per the germline V gene, CDR1 is SGHDT and CDR2 is YYEEEE. The CDR3 extends over 14 amino acids. The CDR3 region has the DNA TGTGCCAGCAGCTTGTCGGGACGGATCTACGAGCAGTACGTC. Translating gives CASSLSGRIYEQYV.

At least ten counts were recorded for this clonotype. The rearrangement links TRBV7-6 to TRBJ2-5; D call uncertain. The V and J ends lost 1 base and 5 bases respectively, with 14 bases between them. The CDR3 is made up of 15 amino acids. Per the germline V gene, CDR1 is SGHVS and CDR2 is FNYEAQ. The CDR3 nucleotides read TGTGCCAGCAGCTTAGGCGGCGCTGCCAGGGAGACCCAGTACTTC. This sequence encodes CASSLGGAARETQYF.

This clonotype has only a few counts. This sequence joins TRBV28 and TRBJ2-5; 12 nucleotides align to TRBD2. CDR1 is MDHEN and CDR2 is SYDVKM in the germline V gene. The junction had 12 bases not matched to a gene; V was cut back by 3 bases and J by 4 bases. CDR3 length: 18 residues. The CDR3 protein is CASSFPASGGADVETQYF. The CDR3 DNA reads TGTGCCAGCAGTTTTCCGGCTAGCGGGGGGGCCGACGTAGAGACCCAGTACTTC.

The CDR3 loop reads CASSSSEASYNEQFF. The CDR3 DNA reads as TGTGCCAGCAGCTCCTCTGAGGCCTCCTACAATGAGCAGTTCTTC. The J gene is TRBJ2-1, the V gene TRBV5-4; D gene uncertain. CDR1 and CDR2 from the germline V gene are SGHNT and YYREEE (reference sequence). The V end was cut by 3 bases, the J end by 0 bases, with 10 bases between. This CDR3 is built from 15 residues.

This clonotype was observed a few times. This chain joins TRBV7-6 and TRBJ2-3, with 12 bases matching TRBD2. CDR1 is SGHVS and CDR2 is FNYEAQ in the germline V gene. V lost 5 bases to trimming and J lost 6 bases; unmatched junction nucleotides: 9. This CDR3 region has 16 residues. The CDR3 spells CASSRTSGDFADTQYF. Here the CDR3 DNA reads TGTGCCAGCAGCAGGACTAGCGGGGACTTTGCGGATACGCAGTATTTT.

The count of this clonotype is one. This sequence joins TRBV6-2 or TRBV6-3 and TRBJ1-2; the D is unclear. Germline V lookup: CDR1 MNHEY, CDR2 SVGEGT. The CDR3 has 15 amino acids. Trimming took off 0 bases at V and 4 bases at J, with 12 bases between the two ends. The CDR3: CASSYSFPYRYGYTF. The CDR3 region has the DNA TGTGCCAGCAGTTACTCCTTTCCATATCGCTATGGCTACACCTTC.

This clonotype was seen repeatedly, ten times or more. This sequence joins TRBV28 and TRBJ2-5; perhaps TRBD2 as D (5 bases). V was shortened by 3 bases and J by 1 base, with 9 bases between the two germline ends. The CDR3 totals 14 residues. The V gene's germline CDR1 is MDHEN and CDR2 SYDVKM. The CDR3 DNA sequence: TGTGCCAGCAGTTTTTGGGCGGGCCAAGAGACCCAGTACTTC. It specifies CASSFWAGQETQYF.

This clonotype was seen many times. V and J are TRBV7-9 and TRBJ2-6; TRBD2 matches at 8 bases. J was trimmed by 4 bases and V by 4 bases; bases with no gene match: 12. The germline gives CDR1 SEHNR, CDR2 FQNEAQ (reference sequence). The CDR3 length is 18 residues. The CDR3 sequence is CASSSSGGEPFGANVLTF. Here the CDR3 DNA reads TGTGCCAGCAGCTCAAGCGGGGGAGAGCCCTTCGGGGCCAACGTCCTGACTTTC. Full variable domain (rest looked up from reference TRBV7-9 and TRBJ2-6): DTGVSQNPRHKITKRGQNVTFRCDPISEHNRLYWYRQTLGQGPEFLTYFQNEAQLEKSRLLSDRFSAERPKGSFSTLEIQRTEQGDSAMYLCASSSSGGEPFGANVLTFGAGSRLTVL.

The chain combines TRBV27 with TRBJ2-3; D is perhaps TRBD1 or TRBD2 (5 bases each). Trimming left V 4 bases short and J 0 bases short, with 14 bases between. The CDR3 covers 16 residues. The germline CDR1 and CDR2 sequences are MNHEY and SMNVEV (reference sequence). In DNA form, the CDR3 reads TGTGCCAGCAGTTCTCTGGGACCCACTAGCACAGATACGCAGTATTTT. It codes for CASSSLGPTSTDTQYF.

The chain is built from TRBV5-6 and TRBJ2-5, with TRBD2 matching 9 bases. Germline V gives CDR1 SGHDT, CDR2 YYEEEE. The CDR3 length is 16 residues. The V segment lost 2 bases and the J segment 3 bases; nucleotides outside the gene matches: 8. In nucleotides, the CDR3 is TGTGCCAGCAGCTTATTGACTAGCGGTTATAAAGAGACCCAGTACTTC. Protein sequence: CASSLLTSGYKETQYF.

In its sample, this clonotype was seen many times. This sequence joins TRBV4-1 and TRBJ1-1; TRBD1 is a possible D gene (5 bases). This CDR3 is 12 amino acids long. Deletions cut 2 bases from V and 4 bases from J, with 5 bases between. Germline V gives CDR1 MGHRA, CDR2 YSYEKL. CDR3 loop: CASSQQGTEAFF. The CDR3, as DNA: TGCGCCAGCAGCCAACAGGGCACTGAAGCTTTCTTT.

V usage is TRBV19 and J usage is TRBJ1-1; D is unclear. The CDR3 length is 14 residues. The V end was cut by 1 base, the J end by 4 bases, with 10 bases between. CDR1 LNHDA and CDR2 SQIVND come from the germline V gene (reference sequence). CDR3 amino acids: CASSIAGALTEAFF. CDR3 DNA sequence: TGTGCCAGTAGTATAGCGGGAGCCCTCACTGAAGCTTTCTTT.

Only a few counts were recorded for this clonotype. The chain recombines TRBV12-3 or TRBV12-4 with TRBJ2-5; 9 bases align to TRBD1. Unmatched junction bases numbered 5, after V lost 4 bases and J lost 2 bases. This CDR3 has 15 amino acids. In nucleotides, the CDR3 is TGTGCCAGCAGTTGGGACAGGGAAGAGCAAGAGACCCAGTACTTC. Its translation is CASSWDREEQETQYF.

The chain has TRBV27 and TRBJ2-7; the D is unclear. Trimming removed 3 bases from V and 0 bases from J, with 9 bases in between. Germline V CDR1 and CDR2: MNHEY, SMNVEV (reference sequence). CDR3 length: 14 amino acids. The CDR3 nucleotides read TGTGCCAGCAGTTTGAACTGGGTCTCCTACGAGCAGTACTTC. Its protein is CASSLNWVSYEQYF.